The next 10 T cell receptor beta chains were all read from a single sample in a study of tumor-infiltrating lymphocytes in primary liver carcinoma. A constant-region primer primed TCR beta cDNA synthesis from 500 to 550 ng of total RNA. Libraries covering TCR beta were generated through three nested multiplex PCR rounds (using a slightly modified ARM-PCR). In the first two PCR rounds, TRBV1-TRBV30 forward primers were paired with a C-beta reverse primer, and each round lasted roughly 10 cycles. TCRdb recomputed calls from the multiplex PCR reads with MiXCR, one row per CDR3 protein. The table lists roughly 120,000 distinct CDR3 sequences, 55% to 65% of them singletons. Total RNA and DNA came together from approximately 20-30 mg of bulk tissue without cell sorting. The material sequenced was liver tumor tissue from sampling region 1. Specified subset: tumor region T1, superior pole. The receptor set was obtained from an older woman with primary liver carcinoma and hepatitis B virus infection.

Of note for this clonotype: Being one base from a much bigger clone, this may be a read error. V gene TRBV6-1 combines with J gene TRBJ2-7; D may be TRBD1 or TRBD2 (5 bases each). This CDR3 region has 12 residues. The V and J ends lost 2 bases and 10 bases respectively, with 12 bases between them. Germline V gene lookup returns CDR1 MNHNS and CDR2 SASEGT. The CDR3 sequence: CASSEMRGCQYF. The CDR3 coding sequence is TGTGCCAGCAGTGAAATGAGGGGTTGCCAGTACTTC.

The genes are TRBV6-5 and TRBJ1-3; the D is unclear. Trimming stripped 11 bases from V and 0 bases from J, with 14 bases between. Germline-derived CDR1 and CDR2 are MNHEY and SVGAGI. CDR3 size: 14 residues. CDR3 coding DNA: TGTGCCGCCCGACCCTCTTACTCTGGAAACACCATATATTTT. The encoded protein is CAARPSYSGNTIYF.

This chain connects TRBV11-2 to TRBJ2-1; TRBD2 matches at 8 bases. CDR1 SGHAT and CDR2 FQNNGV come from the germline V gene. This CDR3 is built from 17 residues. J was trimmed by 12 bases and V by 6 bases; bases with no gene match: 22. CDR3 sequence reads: CASSRRLARGPGDVQFF. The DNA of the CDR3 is TGTGCCAGCAGTAGGAGACTAGCGAGAGGGCCGGGGGATGTGCAGTTCTTC.

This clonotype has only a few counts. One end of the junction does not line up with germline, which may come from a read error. CDR3: CASSLVSGGPYNEQSF. Written as DNA, the CDR3 is TGCGCCAGCAGCTTGGTTTCGGGAGGACCATACAATGAGCAGTCCTTC. The chain carries TRBV5-1 and TRBJ2-1; 7 bases match TRBD2. CDR3 length equals 16 residues. Per germline, CDR1 SGHRS and CDR2 YFSETQ.

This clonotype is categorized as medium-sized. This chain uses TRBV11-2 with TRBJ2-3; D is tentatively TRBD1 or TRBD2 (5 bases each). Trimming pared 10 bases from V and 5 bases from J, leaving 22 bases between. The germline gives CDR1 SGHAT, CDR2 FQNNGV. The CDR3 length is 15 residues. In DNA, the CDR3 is TGTGCCACCTGTCTGGGGGAGTTCGGGGTAGATACGCAGTATTTT. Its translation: CATCLGEFGVDTQYF.

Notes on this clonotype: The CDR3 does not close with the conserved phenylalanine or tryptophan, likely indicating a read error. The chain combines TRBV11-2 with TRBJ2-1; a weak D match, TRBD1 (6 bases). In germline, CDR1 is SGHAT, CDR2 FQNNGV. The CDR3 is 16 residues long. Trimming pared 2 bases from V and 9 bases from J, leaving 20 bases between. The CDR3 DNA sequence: TGTGCCAGCAGCTTAAATCTGACGGGTGGGGGCGGTGAGCAGTTCTCC. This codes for CASSLNLTGGGGEQFS.

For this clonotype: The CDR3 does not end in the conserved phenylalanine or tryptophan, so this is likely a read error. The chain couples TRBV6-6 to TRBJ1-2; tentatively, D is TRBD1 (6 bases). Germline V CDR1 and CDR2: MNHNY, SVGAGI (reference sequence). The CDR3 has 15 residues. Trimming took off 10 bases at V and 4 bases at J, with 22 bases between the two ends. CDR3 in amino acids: CANTTGQGFGYGYTI. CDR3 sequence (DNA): TGTGCCAACACCACGGGGCAGGGGTTCGGCTATGGCTACACCATC.

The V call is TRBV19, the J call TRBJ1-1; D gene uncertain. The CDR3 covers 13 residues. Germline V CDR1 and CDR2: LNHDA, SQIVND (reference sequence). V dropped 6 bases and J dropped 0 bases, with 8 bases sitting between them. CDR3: CASREDLNTEAFF. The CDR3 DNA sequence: TGTGCCAGTAGGGAGGACCTGAACACTGAAGCTTTCTTT.

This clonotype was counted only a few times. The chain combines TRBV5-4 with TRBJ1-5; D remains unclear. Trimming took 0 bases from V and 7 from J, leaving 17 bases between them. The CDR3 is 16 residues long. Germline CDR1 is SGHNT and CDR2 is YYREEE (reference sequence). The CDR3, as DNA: TGTGCCAGCAGCTTGGGACCTACTAGGACGGACCAGCCCCAGCATTTT. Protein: CASSLGPTRTDQPQHF.

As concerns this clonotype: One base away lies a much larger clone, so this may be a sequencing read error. As DNA, the CDR3 is TGTGCCAGCAATTCCACAGGGGGCTTTGCTGAAGCTTTCTTT. Its protein is CASNSTGGFAEAFF. The V gene is TRBV6-5, the J gene TRBJ1-1, with 9 nucleotides matching TRBD1. Germline-derived CDR1 and CDR2 are MNHEY and SVGAGI. The CDR3 runs to 14 residues. The junction had 9 bases not matched to a gene; V was cut back by 7 bases and J by 6 bases.